This entry concerns a single TCR beta chain. Its antigen is unidentified. Systemic immunosuppression or a history of autoimmune disease excluded patients. The sample is drawn from a study of OX40 agonist ivuxolimab in advanced cancers. Study at large: An anti-OX40 (CD134) antibody with agonistic activity, ivuxolimab, was administered to patients.

Generated by immunoSEQ multiplex PCR, the TCRdb table keeps only in-frame clones and is missing some. The table lists some 95,000 clones, around nine tenths of them singletons. General study results and limits: CD4+ and CD8+ blood T cells expanded clonally by week 6 at 0.1 to 3.0 mg/kg.

Germline CDR1 reads SGHDN; CDR2 reads FVKESK. The CDR3 runs to 13 residues. The V end lost 1 base, the J end lost 5 bases, and 8 bases lay between the germline ends. The source was CD4+ or CD8+ T cells sorted from blood, collected in a trial of the OX40 agonist ivuxolimab. This receptor was identified in an adult with an advanced solid tumor such as melanoma, head and neck, liver or kidney cancer. The chain combines TRBV14 with TRBJ2-5; D is unresolved. CDR3 sequence reads: CASSQGIGETQYF. The CDR3 coding sequence is TGTGCCAGCAGCCAAGGCATAGGGGAGACCCAGTACTTC.